This entry concerns a single TCR beta chain. Antigen unknown. Germline V gene lookup returns CDR1 ENHRY and CDR2 SYGVKD. V was shortened by 4 bases and J by 4 bases, with 8 bases between the two germline ends. CDR3 length: 13 amino acids. These data come from a study of T cell responses to AZD1222 COVID-19 vaccine. General study findings and limits: Vaccination with two AZD1222 doses was followed by a rise in Spike-specific TCR breadth and depth.

Sequencing was performed with immunoSEQ multiplex PCR; in TCRdb, only in-frame clones are kept and a portion is missing. The data hold 200,000 or so clones, with almost 95% observed a single time. Sequenced here: peripheral blood, sampled on day 0 of AZD1222 vaccination. The V gene is TRBV10-3, the J gene TRBJ2-1; D unresolved. The origin of this receptor is an adult in good health. The CDR3: CAISADTYNEQFF. CDR3 sequence (DNA): TGTGCCATCAGTGCAGACACTTACAATGAGCAGTTCTTC.